The T cell receptor (beta chain) described here comes from a study of shared clonotypes between healthy human individuals. Clones were read by immunoSEQ multiplex PCR, and TCRdb kept only the in-frame ones, dropping some. Of about 490,000 clones listed, 76% were seen once; the top ten hold 13%. The sample holds one count of this clone. Sample: PBMCs. This sequence was found in a woman between 40 and 55 years old in good health. Some clones in this sample may be carry-over from other donors' samples.

The CDR3 sequence: CASGFGITYEQYF. Written as DNA, the CDR3 is TGTGCTAGTGGTTTCGGCATAACCTACGAGCAGTACTTC. The chain recombines TRBV12-5 with TRBJ2-7; D remains ambiguous. Trimming took off 3 bases at V and 2 bases at J, with 8 bases between the two ends. The CDR3 sequence is 13 residues long. The germline V gene has CDR1 LGHNT and CDR2 FRNRAP.